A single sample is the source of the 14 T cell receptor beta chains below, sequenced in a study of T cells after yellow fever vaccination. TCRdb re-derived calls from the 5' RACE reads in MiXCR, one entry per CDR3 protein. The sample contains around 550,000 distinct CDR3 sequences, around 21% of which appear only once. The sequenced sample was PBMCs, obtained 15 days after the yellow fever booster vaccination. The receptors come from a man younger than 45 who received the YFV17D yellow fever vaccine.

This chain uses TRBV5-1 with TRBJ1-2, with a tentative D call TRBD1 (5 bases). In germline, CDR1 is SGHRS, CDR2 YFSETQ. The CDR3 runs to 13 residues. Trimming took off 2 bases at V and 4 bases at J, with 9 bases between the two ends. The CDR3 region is CASSLDSPYGYTF. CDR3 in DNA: TGCGCCAGCAGCTTAGACAGTCCCTATGGCTACACCTTC.

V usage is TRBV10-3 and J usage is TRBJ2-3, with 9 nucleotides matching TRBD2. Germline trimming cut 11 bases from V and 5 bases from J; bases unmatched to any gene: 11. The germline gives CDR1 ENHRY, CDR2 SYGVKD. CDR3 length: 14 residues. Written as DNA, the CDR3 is TGTGCCTCGGTTAGCGGGAGCCTAATAGATACGCAGTATTTT. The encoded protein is CASVSGSLIDTQYF.

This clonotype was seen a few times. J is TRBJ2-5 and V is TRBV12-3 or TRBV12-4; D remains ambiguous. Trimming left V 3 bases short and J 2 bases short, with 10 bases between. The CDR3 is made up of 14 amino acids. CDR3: CASSLARPQETQYF. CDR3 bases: TGTGCCAGCAGTTTGGCCAGGCCACAAGAGACCCAGTACTTC.

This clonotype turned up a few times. CDR3 protein: CASSRTNARVETQYF. In DNA, the CDR3 is TGTGCCAGCAGCCGGACCAACGCGAGAGTTGAGACCCAGTACTTC. This sequence joins TRBV3-1 and TRBJ2-5, with D unresolved. V lost 4 bases to trimming and J lost 5 bases, with 17 bases between them. The germline CDR1 and CDR2 sequences are LGHDT and YNNKEL (reference sequence). The CDR3 totals 15 residues.

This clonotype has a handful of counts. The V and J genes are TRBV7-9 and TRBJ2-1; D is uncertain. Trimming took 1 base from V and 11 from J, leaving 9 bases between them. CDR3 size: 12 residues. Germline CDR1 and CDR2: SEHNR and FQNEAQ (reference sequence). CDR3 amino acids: CASSLGGGKQFF. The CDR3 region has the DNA TGTGCCAGCAGCTTAGGCGGCGGAAAGCAGTTCTTC.

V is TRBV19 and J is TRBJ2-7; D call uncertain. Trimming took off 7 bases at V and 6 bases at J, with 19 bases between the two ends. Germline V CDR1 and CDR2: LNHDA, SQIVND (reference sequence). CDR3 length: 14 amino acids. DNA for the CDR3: TGTGCCAGTAACGAAAGCCCTAGTCTAAGCGAGCAGTACTTC. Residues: CASNESPSLSEQYF.

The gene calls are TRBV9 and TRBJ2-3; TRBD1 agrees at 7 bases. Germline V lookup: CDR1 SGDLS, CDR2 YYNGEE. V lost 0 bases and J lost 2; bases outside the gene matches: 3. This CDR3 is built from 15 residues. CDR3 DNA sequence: TGTGCCAGCAGCGTAGGGGACAGAGCCACAGATACGCAGTATTTT. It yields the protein CASSVGDRATDTQYF.

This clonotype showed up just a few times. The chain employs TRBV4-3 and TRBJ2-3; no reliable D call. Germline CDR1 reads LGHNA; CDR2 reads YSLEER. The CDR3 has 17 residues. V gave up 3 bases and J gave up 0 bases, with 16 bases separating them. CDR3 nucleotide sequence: TGCGCCAGCAGCCAGTTCCCGCAGTCGGCTAGCACAGATACGCAGTATTTT. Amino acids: CASSQFPQSASTDTQYF.

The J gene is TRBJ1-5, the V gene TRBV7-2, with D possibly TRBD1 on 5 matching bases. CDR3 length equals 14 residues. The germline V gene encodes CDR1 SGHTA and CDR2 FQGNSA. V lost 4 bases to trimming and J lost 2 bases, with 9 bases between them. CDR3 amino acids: CASSSSGGNQPQHF. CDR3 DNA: TGTGCCAGCAGCTCCTCGGGGGGCAATCAGCCCCAGCATTTT.

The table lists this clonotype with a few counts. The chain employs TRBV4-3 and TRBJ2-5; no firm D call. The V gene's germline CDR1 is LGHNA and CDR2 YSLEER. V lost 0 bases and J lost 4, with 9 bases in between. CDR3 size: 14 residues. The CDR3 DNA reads TGCGCCAGCAGCCAAGAACTGGGGATAGAGACCCAGTACTTC. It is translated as CASSQELGIETQYF.

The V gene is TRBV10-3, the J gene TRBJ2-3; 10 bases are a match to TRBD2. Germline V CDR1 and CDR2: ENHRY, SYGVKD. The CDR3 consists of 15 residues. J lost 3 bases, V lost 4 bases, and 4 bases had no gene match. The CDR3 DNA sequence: TGTGCCATCAGTGCTCTAGCGGGAGAGACAGATACGCAGTATTTT. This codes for CAISALAGETDTQYF.

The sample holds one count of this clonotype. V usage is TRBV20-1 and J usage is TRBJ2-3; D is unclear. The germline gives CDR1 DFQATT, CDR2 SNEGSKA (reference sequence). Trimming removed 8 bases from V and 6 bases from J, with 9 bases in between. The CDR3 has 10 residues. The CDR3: CSSGVDTQYF. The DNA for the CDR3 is TGCAGTTCCGGTGTGGATACGCAGTATTTT.

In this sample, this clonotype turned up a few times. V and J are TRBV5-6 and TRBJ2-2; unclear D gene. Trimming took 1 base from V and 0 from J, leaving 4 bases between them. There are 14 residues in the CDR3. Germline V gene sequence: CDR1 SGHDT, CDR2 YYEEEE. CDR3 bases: TGTGCCAGCAGCTTGTCCCCGAACACCGGGGAGCTGTTTTTT. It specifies CASSLSPNTGELFF. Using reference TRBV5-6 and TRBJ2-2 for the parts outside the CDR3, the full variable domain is DAGVTQSPTHLIKTRGQQVTLRCSPKSGHDTVSWYQQALGQGPQFIFQYYEEEERQRGNFPDRFSGHQFPNYSSELNVNALLLGDSALYLCASSLSPNTGELFFGEGSRLTVL.

The CDR3 reads CASSFREGYEQYF. CDR3 DNA sequence: TGTGCCAGCAGCTTCAGGGAGGGCTACGAGCAGTACTTC. V gene TRBV11-1 combines with J gene TRBJ2-7; 7 bases fit TRBD2. Germline lookup yields CDR1 SGHAT and CDR2 FQDESV (reference sequence). Trimming at V came to 3 bases and at J to 3 bases, leaving 2 bases not matched to a gene. This CDR3 region has 13 residues.